This T cell receptor (beta chain) originates from a study of blood T cells in healthy people across ages. The use of a sample-barcoded 5' primer and a J-beta primer mix characterized a second PCR of roughly 6 to 11 cycles. In TCRdb, the 5' RACE reads were re-called with MiXCR into one record per CDR3 protein. The sample lists roughly 1.5 million distinct CDR3 sequences, under 55% occurring once. Drawing of peripheral blood yielded about 9.8 milliliters from each donor. Germline loops: CDR1 MNHEY, CDR2 SMNVEV (reference sequence). The CDR3 sequence is 11 residues long. V lost 6 bases and J lost 10, with 10 bases in between.

Sequenced: blood. The chain links TRBV27 to TRBJ2-1, with D tentatively TRBD1 (6 bases). The origin of this receptor is a woman under 30 in good health. In DNA, the CDR3 is TGTGCCAGCAGCAGGGGTCGAGAGCAGTTCTTC. Translating it yields CASSRGREQFF.